This T cell receptor (beta chain) was sequenced for a study of cytomegalovirus exposure and HLA in healthy donors. This PCR relied on a set of 60 Vbeta primers and 13 Jbeta primers. The data were produced by immunoSEQ multiplex PCR, yet TCRdb's version contains in-frame clones alone and is incomplete. Seen here are over 130,000 clones, roughly 83% observed once, and the top ten hold 3.5% to 4.5%. With V trimmed by 1 base and J by 10 bases, 6 bases remained unmatched. Germline V gives CDR1 LNHDA, CDR2 SQIVND (reference sequence). CDR3 size: 15 residues. The V call is TRBV19, the J call TRBJ2-1, with 11 bases that match TRBD1. This clonotype originated in a human donor in good health. Input material: PBMCs. The CDR3 is CASSIGGQGGREQFF. CDR3 bases: TGTGCCAGTAGTATAGGGGGACAGGGGGGACGGGAGCAGTTCTTC. The variable domain in full, completed from reference TRBV19 and TRBJ2-1, reads DGGITQSPKYLFRKEGQNVTLSCEQNLNHDAMYWYRQDPGQGLRLIYYSQIVNDFQKGDIAEGYSVSREKKESFPLTVTSAQKNPTAFYLCASSIGGQGGREQFFGPGTRLTVL.